The T cell receptor beta chain described here comes from a study of blood T cells in healthy people across ages. Study in general: Template switching retrieved approximately one barcoded beta molecule for each two T cells. General study findings and limits: Calculation of diversity from one million T cells yielded estimates considered to be underestimates. Roughly linear declines in TCR beta diversity per million T cells occurred with age.

Regarding this clonotype: The antigen remains unidentified.

V was cut by 2 bases and J by 2 bases, with 11 bases left in between. The CDR3 runs to 15 residues. Combining a sample-barcoded 5' primer with a J-beta primer mix, a second PCR ran for roughly 6 to 12 cycles. A minimum of 3 million CDR3-containing paired-end reads was obtained for each sample. TCRdb called the 5' RACE reads again in MiXCR, with one record for every CDR3 protein. Of about 760,000 distinct CDR3 sequences listed, 56% are singletons. Sequenced material: blood. V gene TRBV12-3 or TRBV12-4 combines with J gene TRBJ2-3; D not resolved. This sequence was found in a middle-aged man in good health. The CDR3 DNA sequence: TGTGCCAGCAGTTTAAAGGTGGCAATCACAGATACGCAGTATTTT. Translated, it gives CASSLKVAITDTQYF.